The following is a TCR beta chain sequence with its context. This entry comes from a study of blood T cell repertoires in COVID-19. V was trimmed by 4 bases and J by 2 bases, leaving 6 bases between them. The CDR3 runs to 12 residues. Per the germline V gene, CDR1 is SGDLS and CDR2 is YYNGEE. Authors' analysis steps: Estimates of nucleated cell counts were drawn from the amplification of reference gene primers. Profiling relied on immunoSEQ multiplex PCR, and the TCRdb table lists in-frame clones only, not all of them. The V and J calls and clone size come from that table; D and trimming were worked out from the DNA. The sample lists about 240,000 clones; around three quarters were seen once.

V and J are TRBV9 and TRBJ2-5, with D unresolved. This TCR was recovered from an elderly woman with acute or convalescent COVID-19. The specimen sequenced was peripheral blood. DNA of the CDR3: TGTGCCAGCAGCCCCCCTCAAGAGACCCAGTACTTC. Its translation: CASSPPQETQYF.